This TCR beta chain was sequenced for a study of early T cells in non-severe SARS-CoV-2 infection. At the level of the study: Sequenced material consisted of bulk RNA (from unsorted whole blood), and chains were unpaired. Findings and caveats of the study: Matching against VDJdb likely underestimated virus-specific expansions, favoring anti-spike CD8.

There are 8 residues in the CDR3. From germline, CDR1 is SGHTA and CDR2 FQGNSA. V lost 2 bases and J lost 15, with 2 bases in between. The TCR library protocol attached unique molecular identifiers to the individual cDNA molecules. TCRdb ran MiXCR on the 5' RACE reads and lists one entry per CDR3 protein. Of around 50,000 distinct CDR3 sequences detected, roughly 12% appear once; the ten largest clones hold approximately 2.8%. A word on this clonotype: The antigen is not known.

The chain is built from TRBV7-2 and TRBJ2-1; D call uncertain. The sample comprised whole blood. This TCR derives from an adult who was a healthcare worker with PCR-confirmed SARS-CoV-2 infection or an uninfected control (not recorded which). CDR3 residues: CASSLLFF. In nucleotides, the CDR3 is TGTGCCAGCAGCTTATTGTTCTTC.